Detailed here is one T cell receptor (beta chain). What it recognizes is unknown. Other DNA sequences from this sample encode an identical CDR3 as well. This record belongs to a study of cytomegalovirus exposure and HLA in healthy donors. The PCR employed 60 Vbeta primers together with 13 Jbeta primers. Generated by immunoSEQ multiplex PCR, the TCRdb table keeps only in-frame clones and is missing some. The repertoire has under 200,000 clones, around 80% of them found once; the top ten carry roughly 3%. CDR1 is MDHEN, CDR2 SYDVKM, per germline. CDR3 size: 12 residues. J was trimmed by 6 bases and V by 6 bases; bases with no gene match: 4. Study findings and constraints: In a later analysis, a missense DCLRE1C variant was linked to TCR beta V- and J-gene trimming. TCR association rates varied by HLA locus in a later analysis, with DRB1 highest and HLA-C lowest. Later work showed greater clonal expansion in HLA-associated TCR beta chains than in equally common others.

Sequencing was carried out using PBMCs. The chain joins TRBV28 to TRBJ2-7; 8 nucleotides line up with TRBD1. This receptor was obtained from a woman aged 45-60 years in good health and CMV-seropositive. This chain's CDR3 is CASSRTGGEQYF. The CDR3 DNA is TGTGCCAGCAGCCGAACAGGGGGCGAGCAGTACTTC.